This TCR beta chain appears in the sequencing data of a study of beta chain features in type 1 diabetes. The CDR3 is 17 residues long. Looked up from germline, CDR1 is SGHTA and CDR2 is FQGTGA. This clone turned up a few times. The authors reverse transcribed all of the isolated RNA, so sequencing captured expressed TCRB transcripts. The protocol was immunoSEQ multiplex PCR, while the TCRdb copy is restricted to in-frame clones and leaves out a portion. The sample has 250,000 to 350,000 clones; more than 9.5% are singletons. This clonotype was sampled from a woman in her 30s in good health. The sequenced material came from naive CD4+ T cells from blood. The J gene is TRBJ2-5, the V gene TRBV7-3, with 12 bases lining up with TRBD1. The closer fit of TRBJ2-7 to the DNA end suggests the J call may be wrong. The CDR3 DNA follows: TGTGCCAGCAGCCCCTTTGGATCCGGGACAGGGGGCGACGAGCAGTACTTC. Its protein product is CASSPFGSGTGGDEQYF.